This section outlines one T cell receptor beta chain sequence together with its context. Its antigen is currently unknown. The method was immunoSEQ multiplex PCR; TCRdb's version includes in-frame clones alone and lacks a portion of them. The sample carries over 90,000 clones, 70% to 90% recorded once. The record originates from a study of T cell responses to AZD1222 COVID-19 vaccine. Study-wide results and limits: When two AZD1222 doses had been given, Spike-specific TCR breadth and depth rose.

This CDR3 is built from 14 residues. The V gene lost 3 bases and the J gene lost 2 bases, with 9 bases spanning the gap. Germline CDR1 MNHEY, CDR2 SMNVEV (reference sequence). This material consisted of peripheral blood, taken on day 0 of AZD1222 vaccination. This chain connects TRBV27 to TRBJ2-3; D may be TRBD1 or TRBD2 (5 bases each). The sequence was obtained from an adult in good health. The CDR3 sequence: CASSLGVPTDTQYF. Here the CDR3 DNA reads TGTGCCAGCAGTTTGGGGGTGCCCACAGATACGCAGTATTTT.